The clone carrying this TCR beta chain has more than one count but fewer than ten. Antigen unknown. V lost 1 base, J lost 3 bases, and 9 bases lay in between. This CDR3 has 14 residues. Germline lookup yields CDR1 SGHRS and CDR2 YFSETQ. This sample is part of a study of T cell responses to AZD1222 COVID-19 vaccine. Regarding the study as a whole: Females outnumbered males among donors, who were mostly white British; clonal diversity was possibly underestimated.

TCRdb's copy holds only in-frame clones and misses some; the assay was immunoSEQ multiplex PCR. The sample records about 78,000 clones, less than 95% being singletons. Pooling covered second doses at about 4 or about 12 weeks. The chain carries TRBV5-1 and TRBJ2-3; D gene unclear. The sequences come from peripheral blood, collected 28 days after the second AZD1222 dose. This clonotype was obtained from an adult who received the AZD1222 COVID-19 vaccine. This CDR3 is CASSLRVGTDTQYF. The CDR3 DNA follows: TGCGCCAGCAGCTTGCGGGTGGGAACAGATACGCAGTATTTT.